This TCR beta chain was obtained from a study of cytomegalovirus exposure and HLA in healthy donors. Only in-frame clones appear in the TCRdb table, and some are missing; sequencing was by immunoSEQ multiplex PCR. The repertoire has 200,000 to 250,000 clones, 75% to 90% of them found once; the top ten carry over 12%. Germline V gene data show CDR1 as MGHRA and CDR2 as YSYEKL. J was trimmed by 2 bases and V by 8 bases; bases with no gene match: 8. CDR3 length: 15 residues. This receptor was taken from a woman in her 30s in good health and CMV-seropositive. The sample was PBMCs. The chain joins TRBV4-1 to TRBJ2-7, with TRBD2 identical over 11 bases. CDR3 in DNA: TGCGCCAGCCGGTTTGTGGGACTAGCGGCCTACGAGCAGTACTTC. Translating gives CASRFVGLAAYEQYF.